Following are 32 T cell receptor beta chains from one sample sequenced in a study of OX40 agonist ivuxolimab in advanced cancers. The assay was immunoSEQ multiplex PCR, and TCRdb's table has in-frame clones only and misses some. The table has over 65,000 clones, 82% seen once. Here the sequenced sample was CD4+ or CD8+ T cells sorted from blood, taken in a trial of the OX40 agonist ivuxolimab. These receptors originate from an adult with an advanced solid tumor such as melanoma, head and neck, liver or kidney cancer.

The chain links TRBV4-2 to TRBJ1-5; the D gene is possibly TRBD1 (6 bases). The germline V and J ends were trimmed by 1 base and 2 bases, with 9 bases remaining between them. This CDR3 is built from 15 residues. Germline lookup yields CDR1 LGHNA and CDR2 YNFKEQ. CDR3 residues: CASSQVQGGNQPQHF. CDR3 nucleotide sequence: TGTGCCAGCAGCCAAGTACAGGGCGGCAATCAGCCCCAGCATTTT.

The chain recombines TRBV6-5 with TRBJ2-1; no clear D. The germline gives CDR1 MNHEY, CDR2 SVGAGI. CDR3 length: 15 amino acids. Trimming pared 7 bases from V and 4 bases from J, leaving 17 bases between. This CDR3 reads CASTTRIPGYNEQFF. The CDR3 coding sequence is TGTGCCAGCACCACAAGGATCCCAGGTTACAATGAGCAGTTCTTC.

The chain combines TRBV6-1 with TRBJ1-1; unclear D gene. CDR1 and CDR2 (germline): MNHNS, SASEGT. V was trimmed by 8 bases and J by 10 bases, leaving 23 bases between them. The CDR3 runs 14 residues. In nucleotides, the CDR3 is TGTGCCAGCGGAAGGGCACCTGAACATGATGTAGCTTTCTTT. Encoded protein: CASGRAPEHDVAFF.

This chain uses TRBV10-3 with TRBJ2-3; D is possibly TRBD2 (7 bases). The CDR3 has 17 residues. CDR1 is ENHRY and CDR2 is SYGVKD in the germline V gene. The germline V and J ends were trimmed by 6 bases and 0 bases, with 19 bases remaining between them. CDR3: CAIRGGGRETSTDTQYF. For the CDR3, the DNA is TGTGCCATCAGGGGAGGGGGAAGGGAAACTAGCACAGATACGCAGTATTTT.

This clone was found once. This chain links TRBV5-1 with TRBJ2-6; D call uncertain. Trimming stripped 2 bases from V and 4 bases from J, with 4 bases between. The CDR3 totals 13 residues. CDR1 SGHRS and CDR2 YFSETQ come from the germline V gene. CDR3 DNA sequence: TGCGCCAGCAGCTTCTCCGGGGCCAACGTCCTGACTTTC. This codes for CASSFSGANVLTF.

CDR3 in amino acids: CASSFGGQKNSPLHF. CDR3 coding DNA: TGCGCCAGCAGCTTTGGGGGACAGAAGAATTCACCCCTCCACTTT. The chain combines TRBV5-1 with TRBJ1-6; 7 bases line up with TRBD1. After removal of 2 bases from V and 7 bases from J, the junction contained 6 bases not matched to a gene. The CDR3 is made up of 15 amino acids. CDR1 is SGHRS and CDR2 is YFSETQ in the germline V gene.

The chain has TRBV28 and TRBJ1-1, with 10 bases matching TRBD1. The CDR3 is 15 residues long. CDR1 and CDR2 (germline): MDHEN, SYDVKM. J was trimmed by 4 bases and V by 1 base; bases with no gene match: 3. This chain's CDR3 is CASSLLTGGGTEAFF. CDR3 coding DNA: TGTGCCAGCAGTTTATTGACAGGGGGCGGCACTGAAGCTTTCTTT.

The chain carries TRBV5-1 and TRBJ2-3; 8 bases match TRBD1. Germline CDR1 is SGHRS and CDR2 is YFSETQ. The CDR3 covers 16 residues. V lost 2 bases and J lost 1; bases outside the gene matches: 6. CDR3 protein: CASSFGTGGGTDTQYF. CDR3 sequence (DNA): TGCGCCAGCAGCTTTGGGACAGGCGGAGGCACAGATACGCAGTATTTT.

V is TRBV4-3 and J is TRBJ2-3; TRBD2 matches at 9 bases. This CDR3 has 17 amino acids. CDR1 LGHNA and CDR2 YSLEER come from the germline V gene. Trimming at V came to 3 bases and at J to 1 base, leaving 8 bases not matched to a gene. The CDR3: CASSHVAGVEGTDTQYF. The DNA for the CDR3 is TGCGCCAGCAGCCACGTAGCGGGGGTAGAGGGCACAGATACGCAGTATTTT.

The chain employs TRBV27 and TRBJ2-5; 11 nucleotides match TRBD2. V was pared by 0 bases and J by 2 bases, with 11 bases of the junction left unmatched. CDR1 is MNHEY and CDR2 is SMNVEV in the germline V gene (reference sequence). This CDR3 is built from 19 residues. The DNA of the CDR3 is TGTGCCAGCAGTTTATCAACCCTCAGACTAGCGGGGTTACAAGAGACCCAGTACTTC. This sequence encodes CASSLSTLRLAGLQETQYF.

This clone was observed once. The chain is built from TRBV19 and TRBJ1-5, with 7 nucleotides matching TRBD1. CDR3 size: 17 residues. In germline, CDR1 is LNHDA, CDR2 SQIVND (reference sequence). V lost 7 bases and J lost 2; bases outside the gene matches: 14. The CDR3, as DNA: TGTGCCAGTATGGATTCGACAGGGTCGGCGGGCAATCAGCCCCAGCATTTT. It codes for CASMDSTGSAGNQPQHF.

V gene TRBV4-3 combines with J gene TRBJ2-1, with TRBD1 matching over 8 bases. CDR3 length equals 16 residues. Germline assignment: CDR1 LGHNA and CDR2 YSLEER. With V trimmed by 0 bases and J by 5 bases, 6 bases remained unmatched. In DNA form, the CDR3 reads TGCGCCAGCAGCCAAGATAGGACAGGGTACAACAATGAGCAGTTCTTC. The encoded protein is CASSQDRTGYNNEQFF.

J is TRBJ2-3 and V is TRBV5-6; D is possibly TRBD2 (5 bases). Trimming removed 4 bases from V and 1 base from J, with 10 bases in between. This CDR3 is 14 amino acids long. Looked up from germline, CDR1 is SGHDT and CDR2 is YYEEEE. The DNA of the CDR3 is TGTGCCAGCAGCCCCGTGCGGGGCACAGATACGCAGTATTTT. It specifies CASSPVRGTDTQYF.

The chain has TRBV11-2 and TRBJ1-1; 7 positions agree with TRBD1. CDR1 and CDR2 (germline): SGHAT, FQNNGV. V trimming: 4 bases; J trimming: 0 bases; junction bases outside the gene matches: 5. This CDR3 has 15 amino acids. As DNA, the CDR3 is TGTGCCAGCAGCTCCCGGACAGGCCTGAACACTGAAGCTTTCTTT. Its protein is CASSSRTGLNTEAFF.

The CDR3 DNA reads as TGTGCCAGCAGCCCCTCTCGGGCCCTTGGCTACACCTTC. Its translation is CASSPSRALGYTF. The V and J genes are TRBV4-2 and TRBJ1-2; D not resolved. V was pared by 4 bases and J by 7 bases, with 13 bases between. The germline V gene encodes CDR1 LGHNA and CDR2 YNFKEQ. This CDR3 comprises 13 residues.

The genes are TRBV7-9 and TRBJ2-3; a possible D gene is TRBD2 (5 bases). CDR3 length: 15 amino acids. The ends were cut back, 3 bases at V and 2 bases at J, with 12 bases in the middle. Looked up from germline, CDR1 is SEHNR and CDR2 is FQNEAQ (reference sequence). Here the CDR3 reads CASSFMRVNTDTQYF. CDR3 bases: TGTGCCAGCAGCTTTATGAGGGTGAACACAGATACGCAGTATTTT.

The V gene is TRBV18, the J gene TRBJ2-1; 8 bases fit TRBD2. The junction had 7 bases not matched to a gene; V was cut back by 2 bases and J by 10 bases. The CDR3 sequence is 14 residues long. From germline, CDR1 is KGHSH and CDR2 LQKENI. CDR3 sequence reads: CASSPNLAGNEQFF. The CDR3 DNA reads TGTGCCAGCTCACCAAATTTAGCGGGAAACGAGCAGTTCTTC.

V usage is TRBV6-6 and J usage is TRBJ2-7; 8 bases match TRBD2. Germline V CDR1 and CDR2: MNHNY, SVGAGI (reference sequence). V lost 2 bases to trimming and J lost 6 bases; unmatched junction nucleotides: 6. The CDR3 sequence is 14 residues long. CDR3 residues: CASSYLTSGLEQYF. The DNA for the CDR3 is TGTGCCAGCAGTTACCTTACTAGCGGACTCGAGCAGTACTTC.

The chain couples TRBV5-1 to TRBJ2-5, with D possibly being TRBD1 or TRBD2 (5 bases each). CDR1 SGHRS and CDR2 YFSETQ come from the germline V gene. With 4 bases removed from V and 1 base from J, the gap between germline ends came to 11 bases. The CDR3 has 14 residues. CDR3 sequence reads: CASSPGTAQETQYF. The CDR3 nucleotides read TGCGCCAGCAGCCCTGGGACGGCCCAAGAGACCCAGTACTTC. Using reference TRBV5-1 and TRBJ2-5 for the parts outside the CDR3, the full variable domain is KAGVTQTPRYLIKTRGQQVTLSCSPISGHRSVSWYQQTPGQGLQFLFEYFSETQRNKGNFPGRFSGRQFSNSRSEMNVSTLELGDSALYLCASSPGTAQETQYFGPGTRLLVL.

The V and J genes are TRBV4-2 and TRBJ2-6, with TRBD2 matching 8 bases. The ends lost 0 bases at V and 8 bases at J; junction bases unmatched: 12. The CDR3 has 18 amino acids. In germline, CDR1 is LGHNA, CDR2 YNFKEQ. CDR3 nucleotides: TGTGCCAGCAGCCAAGAGCACGGGGGGGGCGCCTGGACCAACGTCCTGACTTTC. Its protein product is CASSQEHGGGAWTNVLTF.

This sequence joins TRBV7-3 and TRBJ2-5; the match to TRBD1 covers 10 bases. Germline-derived CDR1 and CDR2 are SGHTA and FQGTGA. The V segment lost 2 bases and the J segment 5 bases; nucleotides outside the gene matches: 5. CDR3 length: 15 amino acids. DNA of the CDR3: TGTGCCAGCAGCTTACTGGGACAGGGGACCGAGACCCAGTACTTC. It translates to CASSLLGQGTETQYF.

The chain links TRBV10-2 to TRBJ1-2; a possible D gene is TRBD1 (6 bases). The CDR3 totals 14 residues. Trimming removed 7 bases from V and 2 bases from J, with 14 bases in between. Germline V CDR1 and CDR2: WSHSY, SAAADI. As DNA, the CDR3 is TGCGCCAGCACAGTTTCTACAGGGAACTATGGCTACACCTTC. Protein product: CASTVSTGNYGYTF.

This clone was seen just once. The chain joins TRBV2 to TRBJ1-1; D call uncertain. Per germline, CDR1 SNHLY and CDR2 FYNNEI. The ends were cut back, 2 bases at V and 2 bases at J, with 6 bases in the middle. CDR3 length equals 13 residues. CDR3: CASSERFNTEAFF. In DNA form, the CDR3 reads TGTGCCAGCAGTGAACGCTTTAACACTGAAGCTTTCTTT.

This chain joins TRBV5-1 and TRBJ2-1, with D maybe TRBD2 (6 bases). Per germline, CDR1 SGHRS and CDR2 YFSETQ. The CDR3 covers 15 residues. V lost 5 bases, J lost 5 bases, and 17 bases lay in between. CDR3 coding DNA: TGCGCCAGCAGAAGTAGGGGACTTAATGACAATGAGCAGTTCTTC. It yields the protein CASRSRGLNDNEQFF.

This clone has just one count. The chain uses TRBV2 and TRBJ2-1, with 14 bases matching TRBD2. From germline, CDR1 is SNHLY and CDR2 FYNNEI. There are 15 residues in the CDR3. V lost 6 bases, J lost 7 bases, and 5 bases stayed unmatched. The CDR3 DNA reads TGTGCCAGCAGGGGGACTAGCGGGGGCTGGAATGAGCAGTTCTTC. This translates into CASRGTSGGWNEQFF.

The gene calls are TRBV18 and TRBJ1-4; 9 nucleotides match TRBD1. CDR3 size: 13 residues. The V segment lost 8 bases and the J segment 6 bases; nucleotides outside the gene matches: 4. Per germline, CDR1 KGHSH and CDR2 LQKENI. For the CDR3, the DNA is TGTGCCAGCGCCTGGGACAGGGATGAAAAACTGTTTTTT. Encoded protein: CASAWDRDEKLFF. Using reference TRBV18 and TRBJ1-4 for the parts outside the CDR3, the full variable domain is NAGVMQNPRHLVRRRGQEARLRCSPMKGHSHVYWYRQLPEEGLKFMVYLQKENIIDESGMPKERFSAEFPKEGPSILRIQQVVRGDSAAYFCASAWDRDEKLFFGSGTQLSVL.

This rearrangement joins TRBV28 to TRBJ2-7; D gene ambiguous. The CDR3 contains 14 residues. From germline, CDR1 is MDHEN and CDR2 SYDVKM. The V and J ends lost 2 bases and 0 bases respectively, with 8 bases between them. The CDR3 region has the DNA TGTGCCAGCAGTTTAGGGCAAAGCTCCTACGAGCAGTACGTC. Its protein is CASSLGQSSYEQYV.

CDR3 coding DNA: TGTGCCAGCTCACCAAAGCAGGGAGGCACAGATACGCAGTATTTT. This gives the protein CASSPKQGGTDTQYF. The chain joins TRBV18 to TRBJ2-3, with D possibly being TRBD1 or TRBD2 (5 bases each). The CDR3 length is 15 residues. CDR1 is KGHSH and CDR2 is LQKENI in the germline V gene. Deletions cut 2 bases from V and 1 base from J, with 10 bases between.

The V gene is TRBV27, the J gene TRBJ1-4, with D uncertain. The V end lost 7 bases, the J end lost 2 bases, and 8 bases lay between the germline ends. The CDR3 contains 13 residues. CDR1 MNHEY and CDR2 SMNVEV come from the germline V gene (reference sequence). The CDR3 is CASMRVTNEKLFF. DNA of the CDR3: TGTGCCAGCATGAGGGTGACTAATGAAAAACTGTTTTTT. Full variable domain (outside the CDR3, taken from reference TRBV27 and TRBJ1-4): EAQVTQNPRYLITVTGKKLTVTCSQNMNHEYMSWYRQDPGLGLRQIYYSMNVEVTDKGDVPEGYKVSRKEKRNFPLILESPSPNQTSLYFCASMRVTNEKLFFGSGTQLSVL.

The chain joins TRBV27 to TRBJ2-7, with 8 bases identical to TRBD1. This CDR3 spans 14 amino acids. Germline trimming cut 7 bases from V and 1 base from J; bases unmatched to any gene: 6. Germline-derived CDR1 and CDR2 are MNHEY and SMNVEV (reference sequence). CDR3 bases: TGTGCCAGCACCGCGGACAGGGCTTCCTACGAGCAGTACTTC. It codes for CASTADRASYEQYF.

The chain joins TRBV6-5 to TRBJ2-7; 9 bases match TRBD2. The CDR3 has 14 residues. J gave up 2 bases and V 4 bases, and 3 bases lay outside the gene matches. Germline values: CDR1 MNHEY, CDR2 SVGAGI. CDR3 in DNA: TGTGCCAGCAGTTTTATAGCGGGAGCCTACGAGCAGTACTTC. Residues: CASSFIAGAYEQYF.

The chain couples TRBV28 to TRBJ1-5; D is ambiguous. Trimming stripped 6 bases from V and 0 bases from J, with 9 bases between. Germline lookup yields CDR1 MDHEN and CDR2 SYDVKM. This CDR3 contains 14 residues. The CDR3 loop is CASRWGYSNQPQHF. CDR3 coding DNA: TGTGCCAGCAGATGGGGATATAGCAATCAGCCCCAGCATTTT.